The 2 T cell receptor beta chains presented below share a single source sample, sequenced in a study of metastatic and nonmetastatic thyroid tumors. Each patient went into thyroid surgery without having received any treatment. TCRdb re-clonotyped the PCR reads via MiXCR. The sample consists of around 14,000 clones, more than 20% of them appearing once. The specimen sequenced was blood. The receptors originated from a female donor with papillary thyroid cancer or a benign thyroid nodule (not recorded which). Some clones in this sample may be carry-over from other donors' samples.

The chain joins TRBV5-4 to TRBJ1-2, with D perhaps TRBD1 (5 bases). V was clipped by 4 bases and J by 10 bases, with 23 bases between them. The CDR3 covers 15 residues. Germline V CDR1 and CDR2: SGHNT, YYREEE (reference sequence). This chain's CDR3 is CASSPQGVRVVVYTF. CDR3 DNA sequence: TGTGCCAGCAGCCCCCAGGGCGTCAGGGTAGTAGTCTACACCTTC.

The table lists this clone with many counts. The chain uses TRBV7-2 and TRBJ2-3; 9 bases align to TRBD1. CDR1 is SGHTA and CDR2 is FQGNSA in the germline V gene. Germline trimming cut 5 bases from V and 4 bases from J; bases unmatched to any gene: 13. This CDR3 is built from 17 residues. The CDR3 DNA sequence: TGTGCCAGCAGCCCTAGGATCGGGACAGGGCACGCAGATACGCAGTATTTT. Translation gives CASSPRIGTGHADTQYF. The variable domain in full, with the rest retrieved from reference TRBV7-2 and TRBJ2-3, is GAGVSQSPSNKVTEKGKDVELRCDPISGHTALYWYRQSLGQGLEFLIYFQGNSAPDKSGLPSDRFSAERTGGSVSTLTIQRTQQEDSAVYLCASSPRIGTGHADTQYFGPGTRLTVL.